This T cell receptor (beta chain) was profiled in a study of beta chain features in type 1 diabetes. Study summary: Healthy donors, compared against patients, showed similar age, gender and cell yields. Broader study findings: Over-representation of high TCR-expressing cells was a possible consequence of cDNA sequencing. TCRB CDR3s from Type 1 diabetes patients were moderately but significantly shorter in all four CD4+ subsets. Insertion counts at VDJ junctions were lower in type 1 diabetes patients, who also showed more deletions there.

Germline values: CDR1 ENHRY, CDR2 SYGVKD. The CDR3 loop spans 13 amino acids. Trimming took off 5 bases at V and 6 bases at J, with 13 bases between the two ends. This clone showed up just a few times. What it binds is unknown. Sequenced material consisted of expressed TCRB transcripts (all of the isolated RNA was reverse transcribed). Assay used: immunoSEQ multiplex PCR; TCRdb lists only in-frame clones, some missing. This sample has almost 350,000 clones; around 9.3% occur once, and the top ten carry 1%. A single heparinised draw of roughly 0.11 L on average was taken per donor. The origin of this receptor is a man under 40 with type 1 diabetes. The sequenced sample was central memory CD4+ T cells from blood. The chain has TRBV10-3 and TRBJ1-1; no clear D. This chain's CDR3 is CAISRTSGAEAFF. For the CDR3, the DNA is TGTGCCATCAGTAGGACGTCGGGCGCTGAAGCTTTCTTT.